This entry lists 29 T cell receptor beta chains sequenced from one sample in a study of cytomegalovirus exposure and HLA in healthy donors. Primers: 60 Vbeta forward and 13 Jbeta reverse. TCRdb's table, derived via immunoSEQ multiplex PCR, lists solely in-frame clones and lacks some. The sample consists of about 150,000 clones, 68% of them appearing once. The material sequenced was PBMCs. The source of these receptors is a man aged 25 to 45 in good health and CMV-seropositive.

CDR3 in DNA: TGCGCCAGCAGTCAATCGACTAGACAAGAGACCCAGTACTTC. Its translation: CASSQSTRQETQYF. The genes are TRBV23-1 and TRBJ2-5; D is perhaps TRBD2 (6 bases). TRBV23-1 counts as an open reading frame of uncertain function. This CDR3 spans 14 amino acids. V gave up 0 bases and J gave up 2 bases, with 7 bases separating them.

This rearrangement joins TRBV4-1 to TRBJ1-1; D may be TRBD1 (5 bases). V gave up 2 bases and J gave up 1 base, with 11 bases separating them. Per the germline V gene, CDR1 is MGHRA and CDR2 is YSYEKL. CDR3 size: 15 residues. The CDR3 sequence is CASSQYQGGNTEAFF. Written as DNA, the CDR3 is TGCGCCAGCAGCCAATACCAGGGTGGGAACACTGAAGCTTTCTTT.

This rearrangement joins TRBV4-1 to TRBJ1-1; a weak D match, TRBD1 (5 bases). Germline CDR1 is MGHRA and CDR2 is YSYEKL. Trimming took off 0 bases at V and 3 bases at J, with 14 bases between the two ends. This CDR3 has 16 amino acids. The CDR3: CASSQDSGHTYTEAFF. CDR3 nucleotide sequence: TGCGCCAGCAGCCAAGATTCTGGACACACCTACACTGAAGCTTTCTTT.

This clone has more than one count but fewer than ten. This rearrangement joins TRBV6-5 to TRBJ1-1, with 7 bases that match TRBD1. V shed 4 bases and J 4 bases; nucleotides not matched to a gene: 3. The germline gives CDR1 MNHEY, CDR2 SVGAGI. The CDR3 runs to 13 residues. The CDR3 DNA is TGTGCCAGCAGTTCAGGGGGGACCACTGAAGCTTTCTTT. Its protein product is CASSSGGTTEAFF.

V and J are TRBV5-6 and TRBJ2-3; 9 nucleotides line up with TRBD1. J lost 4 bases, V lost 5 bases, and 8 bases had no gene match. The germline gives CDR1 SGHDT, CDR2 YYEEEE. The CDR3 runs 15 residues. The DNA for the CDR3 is TGTGCCAGCAGTCCACAGGGGGCCGGCGCAGATACGCAGTATTTT. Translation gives CASSPQGAGADTQYF. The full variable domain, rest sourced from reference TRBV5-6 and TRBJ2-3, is DAGVTQSPTHLIKTRGQQVTLRCSPKSGHDTVSWYQQALGQGPQFIFQYYEEEERQRGNFPDRFSGHQFPNYSSELNVNALLLGDSALYLCASSPQGAGADTQYFGPGTRLTVL.

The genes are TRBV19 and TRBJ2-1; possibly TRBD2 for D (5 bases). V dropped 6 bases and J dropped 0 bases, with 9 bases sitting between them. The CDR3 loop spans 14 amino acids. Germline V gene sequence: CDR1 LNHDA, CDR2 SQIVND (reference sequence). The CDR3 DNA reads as TGTGCCAGTAGACGAGGGAGCTCCTACAATGAGCAGTTCTTC. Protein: CASRRGSSYNEQFF.

CDR3 protein: CASSSRRDSGLLGTGELFF. CDR3 bases: TGTGCCAGCAGCAGCCGCCGGGACTCCGGTTTGTTGGGGACCGGGGAGCTGTTTTTT. The chain employs TRBV28 and TRBJ2-2, with a possible D match to TRBD2 (6 bases). Germline values: CDR1 MDHEN, CDR2 SYDVKM. The CDR3 covers 19 residues. Trimming shortened V by 6 bases and J by 5 bases, and 28 bases separated the two germline ends.

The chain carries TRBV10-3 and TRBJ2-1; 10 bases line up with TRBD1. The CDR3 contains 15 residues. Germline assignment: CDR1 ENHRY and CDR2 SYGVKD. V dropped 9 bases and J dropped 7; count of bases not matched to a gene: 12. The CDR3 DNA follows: TGTGCCATAGGTATAGGGACAGGGGTTGGAAATGAGCAGTTCTTC. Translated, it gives CAIGIGTGVGNEQFF.

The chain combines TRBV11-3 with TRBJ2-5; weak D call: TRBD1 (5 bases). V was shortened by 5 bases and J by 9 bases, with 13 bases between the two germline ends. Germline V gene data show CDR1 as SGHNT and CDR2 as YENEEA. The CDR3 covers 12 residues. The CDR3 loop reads CASSPRGEAQYF. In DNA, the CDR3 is TGTGCCAGCAGCCCTAGGGGCGAGGCCCAGTACTTC.

CDR3 DNA sequence: TGTGCCTGGTCGGTAGCGGGGTCAAATGAGCAGTTCTTC. Translating it yields CAWSVAGSNEQFF. The chain employs TRBV30 and TRBJ2-1; 8 bases match TRBD2. V was clipped by 5 bases and J by 7 bases; unmatched bases: 7. This CDR3 is 13 amino acids long. Germline V lookup: CDR1 GTSNPN, CDR2 SVGIG (reference sequence).

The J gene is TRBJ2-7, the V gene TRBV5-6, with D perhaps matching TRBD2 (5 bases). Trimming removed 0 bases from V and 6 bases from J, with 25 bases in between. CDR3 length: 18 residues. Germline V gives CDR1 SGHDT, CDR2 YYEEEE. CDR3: CASSLAGARLGGFSEQYF. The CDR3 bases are TGTGCCAGCAGCTTGGCAGGCGCCCGGCTAGGAGGTTTTTCCGAGCAGTACTTC. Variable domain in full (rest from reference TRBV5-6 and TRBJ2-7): DAGVTQSPTHLIKTRGQQVTLRCSPKSGHDTVSWYQQALGQGPQFIFQYYEEEERQRGNFPDRFSGHQFPNYSSELNVNALLLGDSALYLCASSLAGARLGGFSEQYFGPGTRLTVT.

In DNA, the CDR3 is TGTGCCAGCAGCCCTAATGCAGGGGGCAACAATCAGCCCCAGCATTTT. Its protein product is CASSPNAGGNNQPQHF. The V call is TRBV7-2, the J call TRBJ1-5; the match to TRBD1 covers 8 bases. CDR3 size: 16 residues. V was clipped by 5 bases and J by 3 bases; unmatched bases: 9. The germline V gene encodes CDR1 SGHTA and CDR2 FQGNSA.

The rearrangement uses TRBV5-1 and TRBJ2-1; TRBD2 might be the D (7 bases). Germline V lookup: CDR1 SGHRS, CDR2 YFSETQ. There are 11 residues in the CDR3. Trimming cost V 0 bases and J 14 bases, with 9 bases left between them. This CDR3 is CASSLEGGEFF. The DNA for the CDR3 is TGCGCCAGCAGCTTGGAGGGGGGGGAGTTCTTC.

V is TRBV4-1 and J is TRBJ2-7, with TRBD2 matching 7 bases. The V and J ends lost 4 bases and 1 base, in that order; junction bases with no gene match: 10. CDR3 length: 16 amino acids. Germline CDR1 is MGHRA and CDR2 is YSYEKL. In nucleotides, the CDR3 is TGCGCCAGCAGCCCTCCTGTGGGGGAGGGATCCTACGAGCAGTACTTC. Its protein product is CASSPPVGEGSYEQYF.

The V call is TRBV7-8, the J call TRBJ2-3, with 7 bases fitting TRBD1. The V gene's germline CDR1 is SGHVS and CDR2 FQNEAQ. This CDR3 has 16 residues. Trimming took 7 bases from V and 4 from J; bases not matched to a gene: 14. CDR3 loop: CASIKLPTGISDTQYF. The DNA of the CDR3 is TGTGCCAGCATCAAACTTCCGACAGGGATTTCAGATACGCAGTATTTT.

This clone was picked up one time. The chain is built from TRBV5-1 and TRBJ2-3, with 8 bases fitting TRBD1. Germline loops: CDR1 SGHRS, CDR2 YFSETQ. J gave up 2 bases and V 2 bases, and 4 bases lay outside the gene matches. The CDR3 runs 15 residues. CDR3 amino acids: CASSLRTGTTDTQYF. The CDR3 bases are TGCGCCAGCAGCTTACGGACAGGGACCACAGATACGCAGTATTTT.

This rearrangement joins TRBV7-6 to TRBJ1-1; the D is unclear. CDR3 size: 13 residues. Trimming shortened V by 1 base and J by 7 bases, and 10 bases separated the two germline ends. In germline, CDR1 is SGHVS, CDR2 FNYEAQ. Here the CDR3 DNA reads TGTGCCAGCAGCTTAGACACGTCAAGTGAAGCTTTCTTT. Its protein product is CASSLDTSSEAFF.

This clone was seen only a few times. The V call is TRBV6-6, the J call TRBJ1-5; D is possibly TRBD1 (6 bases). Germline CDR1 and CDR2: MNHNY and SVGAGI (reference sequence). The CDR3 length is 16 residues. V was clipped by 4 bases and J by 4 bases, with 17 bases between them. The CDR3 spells CASSSNDRGGNQPQHF. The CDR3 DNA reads TGTGCCAGCAGTTCCAACGATAGGGGGGGAAATCAGCCCCAGCATTTT.

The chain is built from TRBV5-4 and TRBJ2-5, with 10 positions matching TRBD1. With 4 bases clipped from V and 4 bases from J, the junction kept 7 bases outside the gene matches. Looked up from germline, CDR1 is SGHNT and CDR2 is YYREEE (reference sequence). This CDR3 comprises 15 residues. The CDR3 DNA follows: TGTGCCAGCAGCAACGGACAGGGGGTTCGAGAGACCCAGTACTTC. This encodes CASSNGQGVRETQYF.

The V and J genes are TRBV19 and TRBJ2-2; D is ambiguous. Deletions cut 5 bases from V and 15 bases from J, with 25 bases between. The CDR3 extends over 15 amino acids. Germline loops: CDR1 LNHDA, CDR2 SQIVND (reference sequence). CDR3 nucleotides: TGTGCCAGTAGTCCGCAGTTTAGCTCTCATGCGAGAATGTTTTTT. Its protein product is CASSPQFSSHARMFF.

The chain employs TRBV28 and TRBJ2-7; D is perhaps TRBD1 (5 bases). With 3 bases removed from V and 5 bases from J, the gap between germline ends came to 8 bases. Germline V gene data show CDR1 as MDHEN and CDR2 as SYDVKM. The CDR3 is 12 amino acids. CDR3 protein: CASSFMDNEQYF. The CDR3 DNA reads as TGTGCCAGCAGTTTTATGGACAACGAGCAGTACTTC. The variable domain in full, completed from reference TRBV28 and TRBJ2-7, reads DVKVTQSSRYLVKRTGEKVFLECVQDMDHENMFWYRQDPGLGLRLIYFSYDVKMKEKGDIPEGYSVSREKKERFSLILESASTNQTSMYLCASSFMDNEQYFGPGTRLTVT.

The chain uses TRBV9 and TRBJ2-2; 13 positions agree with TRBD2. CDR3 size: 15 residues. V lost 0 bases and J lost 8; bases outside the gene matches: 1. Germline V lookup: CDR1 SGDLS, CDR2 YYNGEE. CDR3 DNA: TGTGCCAGCAGCGTAGGGGGACTAGCGGGAGGGGAGCTGTTTTTT. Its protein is CASSVGGLAGGELFF. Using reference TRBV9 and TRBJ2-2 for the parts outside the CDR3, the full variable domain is DSGVTQTPKHLITATGQRVTLRCSPRSGDLSVYWYQQSLDQGLQFLIQYYNGEERAKGNILERFSAQQFPDLHSELNLSSLELGDSALYFCASSVGGLAGGELFFGEGSRLTVL.

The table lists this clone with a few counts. The CDR3 DNA reads TGTGCCAGCACCCGCCAGGGGGCGCCGGAAAAACTGTTTTTT. Protein: CASTRQGAPEKLFF. The rearrangement links TRBV27 to TRBJ1-4, with 8 bases lining up with TRBD1. This CDR3 spans 14 amino acids. Germline lookup yields CDR1 MNHEY and CDR2 SMNVEV (reference sequence). With 7 bases clipped from V and 8 bases from J, the junction kept 9 bases outside the gene matches.

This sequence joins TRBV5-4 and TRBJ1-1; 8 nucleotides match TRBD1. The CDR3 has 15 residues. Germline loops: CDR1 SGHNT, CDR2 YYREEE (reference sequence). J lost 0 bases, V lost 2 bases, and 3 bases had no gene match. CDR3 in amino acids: CASSFTTGVNTEAFF. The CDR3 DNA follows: TGTGCCAGCAGCTTTACGACAGGGGTGAACACTGAAGCTTTCTTT. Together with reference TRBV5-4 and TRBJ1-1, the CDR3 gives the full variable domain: ETGVTQSPTHLIKTRGQQVTLRCSSQSGHNTVSWYQQALGQGPQFIFQYYREEENGRGNFPPRFSGLQFPNYSSELNVNALELDDSALYLCASSFTTGVNTEAFFGQGTRLTVV.

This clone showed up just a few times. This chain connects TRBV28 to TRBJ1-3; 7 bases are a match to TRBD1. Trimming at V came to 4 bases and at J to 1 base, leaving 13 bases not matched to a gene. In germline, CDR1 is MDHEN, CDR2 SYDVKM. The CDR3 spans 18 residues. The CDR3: CASSSSMLQGLSGNTIYF. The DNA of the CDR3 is TGTGCCAGCAGTTCGTCAATGCTACAGGGGTTATCTGGAAACACCATATATTTT.

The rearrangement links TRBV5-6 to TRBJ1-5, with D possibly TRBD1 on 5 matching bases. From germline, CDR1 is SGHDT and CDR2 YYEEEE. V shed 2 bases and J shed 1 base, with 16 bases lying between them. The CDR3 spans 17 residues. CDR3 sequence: CASSLWGGAGSNQPQHF. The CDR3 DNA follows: TGTGCCAGCAGCTTATGGGGAGGGGCGGGGAGCAATCAGCCCCAGCATTTT.

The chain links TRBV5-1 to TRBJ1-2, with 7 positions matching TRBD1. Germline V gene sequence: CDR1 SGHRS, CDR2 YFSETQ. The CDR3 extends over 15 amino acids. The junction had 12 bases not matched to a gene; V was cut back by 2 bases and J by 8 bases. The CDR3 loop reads CASSFSGGDTGGYTF. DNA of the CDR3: TGCGCCAGCAGCTTTTCAGGGGGAGATACCGGGGGCTACACCTTC.

The CDR3 sequence: CASSQNPGLDYEQYF. DNA of the CDR3: TGTGCCAGCAGCCAGAACCCGGGACTTGACTACGAGCAGTACTTC. This rearrangement joins TRBV14 to TRBJ2-7; D may be TRBD2 (6 bases). CDR1 is SGHDN and CDR2 is FVKESK in the germline V gene. This CDR3 is 15 amino acids long. Trimming shortened V by 3 bases and J by 3 bases, and 15 bases separated the two germline ends.

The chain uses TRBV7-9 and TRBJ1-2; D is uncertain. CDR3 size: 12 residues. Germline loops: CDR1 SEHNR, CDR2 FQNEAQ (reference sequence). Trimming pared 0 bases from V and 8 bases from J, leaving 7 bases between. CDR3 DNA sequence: TGTGCCAGCAGCTTAGCGTCGGAGGGCTACACCTTC. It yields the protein CASSLASEGYTF.